Presented here are 22 T cell receptor beta chains from one specimen sequenced in a study of a mutant IDH1 vaccine in newly diagnosed glioma. Assay: immunoSEQ multiplex PCR; the TCRdb copy retains only in-frame clones and omits some. The repertoire includes about 100,000 clones, 80% of them detected once, and 7.5% sits in the top ten. Time point in this sample: baseline, week 1 (first vaccination visit). Treatment indicated: pre-vaccination baseline after standard-of-care therapy. Sequenced material: PBMCs, taken from a glioma patient treated with radiotherapy, temozolomide or both. Source of these receptors: a man aged 35-49 years with glioma.

The chain recombines TRBV30 with TRBJ1-5; D is uncertain. This CDR3 contains 13 residues. Germline V CDR1 and CDR2: GTSNPN, SVGIG (reference sequence). V dropped 0 bases and J dropped 9 bases, with 12 bases sitting between them. The chain's CDR3 is CAWSVATHGPQHF. The CDR3 coding sequence is TGTGCCTGGAGTGTAGCCACCCATGGGCCCCAGCATTTT. The full variable domain, its missing parts supplied by reference TRBV30 and TRBJ1-5, is SQTIHQWPATLVQPVGSPLSLECTVEGTSNPNLYWYRQAAGRGLQLLFYSVGIGQISSEVPQNLSASRPQDRQFILSSKKLLLSDSGFYLCAWSVATHGPQHFGDGTRLSIL.

The gene calls are TRBV27 and TRBJ1-4, with D tentatively TRBD1 (5 bases). Looked up from germline, CDR1 is MNHEY and CDR2 is SMNVEV (reference sequence). Trimming left V 3 bases short and J 11 bases short, with 16 bases between. CDR3 length: 14 amino acids. CDR3 nucleotides: TGTGCCAGCAGTTTCGGGGAAAGGGCAGGGAAACTGTTTTTT. This codes for CASSFGERAGKLFF.

This clone was detected only a few times. This chain joins TRBV30 and TRBJ1-5; no reliable D call. V was pared by 2 bases and J by 7 bases, with 9 bases between. The germline V gene encodes CDR1 GTSNPN and CDR2 SVGIG (reference sequence). This CDR3 has 12 residues. CDR3 sequence reads: CAWSRMGQPQHF. The CDR3 nucleotides read TGTGCCTGGAGTAGGATGGGACAGCCCCAGCATTTT.

J is TRBJ1-1 and V is TRBV4-2, with no clear D. The germline CDR1 and CDR2 sequences are LGHNA and YNFKEQ. V was cut by 5 bases and J by 2 bases, with 9 bases left in between. The CDR3 consists of 13 residues. The CDR3 coding sequence is TGTGCCAGCAGCTTCCCGCATAACACTGAAGCTTTCTTT. Protein: CASSFPHNTEAFF.

V is TRBV5-6 and J is TRBJ2-7, with no clear D. Trimming removed 2 bases at V and 3 bases at J, with 6 bases between. The CDR3 sequence is 12 residues long. Germline-derived CDR1 and CDR2 are SGHDT and YYEEEE. The CDR3 here is CASSLGRYEQYF. CDR3 nucleotide sequence: TGTGCCAGCAGCTTAGGTCGCTACGAGCAGTACTTC.

The chain combines TRBV5-6 with TRBJ1-4; D gene uncertain. The CDR3 has 14 residues. The V gene's germline CDR1 is SGHDT and CDR2 YYEEEE. Trimming pared 4 bases from V and 4 bases from J, leaving 11 bases between. CDR3 DNA: TGTGCCAGCAGCCGAGGGCGAAATAATGAAAAACTGTTTTTT. This encodes CASSRGRNNEKLFF.

This clone was recorded a few times. The chain recombines TRBV7-9 with TRBJ2-7; 9 bases map to TRBD1. Per germline, CDR1 SEHNR and CDR2 FQNEAQ (reference sequence). The CDR3 is made up of 15 amino acids. After removal of 5 bases from V and 2 bases from J, the junction contained 7 bases not matched to a gene. In DNA form, the CDR3 reads TGTGCCAGCAGCGCCGGAACAGGGGGCGCCTACGAGCAGTACTTC. It specifies CASSAGTGGAYEQYF.

This clone was picked up many times. The V call is TRBV27, the J call TRBJ1-5; D gene uncertain. Germline CDR1 reads MNHEY; CDR2 reads SMNVEV (reference sequence). Trimming removed 6 bases from V and 2 bases from J, with 14 bases in between. CDR3 length: 15 residues. This chain's CDR3 is CASRGTWAGNQPQHF. CDR3 nucleotide sequence: TGTGCCAGCAGGGGAACCTGGGCGGGCAATCAGCCCCAGCATTTT.

The chain combines TRBV11-2 with TRBJ2-1; D unresolved. The germline gives CDR1 SGHAT, CDR2 FQNNGV. The CDR3 loop spans 14 amino acids. Trimming removed 0 bases from V and 4 bases from J, with 7 bases in between. The CDR3: CASSLDFGYNEQFF. The CDR3, as DNA: TGTGCCAGCAGCTTAGATTTCGGATACAATGAGCAGTTCTTC.

This chain uses TRBV7-9 with TRBJ1-1, with D unresolved. Per germline, CDR1 SEHNR and CDR2 FQNEAQ (reference sequence). The V gene lost 2 bases and the J gene lost 11 bases, with 15 bases spanning the gap. There are 13 residues in the CDR3. The CDR3 loop reads CASSLSGPPGAFF. The CDR3 nucleotides are TGTGCCAGCAGCTTATCTGGACCACCGGGGGCTTTCTTT.

The chain employs TRBV15 and TRBJ1-6; D unclear. Germline CDR1 and CDR2: LNHNV and YYDKDF (reference sequence). V was cut by 3 bases and J by 7 bases, with 7 bases left in between. CDR3 length equals 13 residues. The CDR3 nucleotides read TGTGCCACCAGCAGTAAACAGAATTCACCCCTCCACTTT. Its translation is CATSSKQNSPLHF.

The CDR3 DNA follows: TGTGCCAGCAGCTTAGGACTAGCGGGAGGTCTTTCCTACGAGCAGTACTTC. This translates into CASSLGLAGGLSYEQYF. The chain combines TRBV7-9 with TRBJ2-7; 13 nucleotides line up with TRBD2. Germline V lookup: CDR1 SEHNR, CDR2 FQNEAQ (reference sequence). The CDR3 is 17 amino acids. Losses at the gene ends were 1 base for V and 1 base for J; bases not matched to a gene: 4.

The V gene is TRBV7-2, the J gene TRBJ2-2; D unresolved. Looked up from germline, CDR1 is SGHTA and CDR2 is FQGNSA. With 2 bases removed from V and 2 bases from J, the gap between germline ends came to 12 bases. This CDR3 has 16 residues. As DNA, the CDR3 is TGTGCCAGCAGCTTATTGCTGGGCCTCAACACCGGGGAGCTGTTTTTT. Its translation: CASSLLLGLNTGELFF.

The chain recombines TRBV4-3 with TRBJ2-3; D is unresolved. The CDR3 spans 15 residues. Germline CDR1 LGHNA, CDR2 YSLEER. V was trimmed by 4 bases and J by 0 bases, leaving 11 bases between them. The CDR3 DNA reads TGCGCCAGCAGCCCCCACCCCGCTAGCACAGATACGCAGTATTTT. Residues: CASSPHPASTDTQYF.

CDR3 sequence reads: CASSWGRVLNYEQYF. The CDR3 nucleotides read TGTGCCAGCAGTTGGGGTAGGGTATTAAACTACGAGCAGTACTTC. The chain employs TRBV27 and TRBJ2-7; no clear D gene. The CDR3 runs to 15 residues. Trimming pared 4 bases from V and 3 bases from J, leaving 16 bases between. In germline, CDR1 is MNHEY, CDR2 SMNVEV (reference sequence).

The chain employs TRBV5-7 and TRBJ2-2, with TRBD1 as a possible D gene (6 bases). TRBV5-7 is classed as an ORF, of uncertain function. The CDR3 sequence is 17 residues long. V lost 2 bases and J 4 bases, leaving 18 bases between the germline ends. This CDR3 reads CASSFIQQQGSTGELFF. The CDR3 DNA reads as TGTGCCAGCAGCTTTATCCAACAACAGGGCTCCACCGGGGAGCTGTTTTTT.

This sequence joins TRBV7-9 and TRBJ1-4, with D unclear. Germline values: CDR1 SEHNR, CDR2 FQNEAQ (reference sequence). V lost 2 bases and J 7 bases, leaving 11 bases between the germline ends. The CDR3 consists of 14 residues. CDR3 DNA sequence: TGTGCCAGCAGCTTACGTGGGCGTAGTGAAAAACTGTTTTTT. Amino acids: CASSLRGRSEKLFF.

This chain connects TRBV28 to TRBJ1-5; no clear D. V was shortened by 3 bases and J by 9 bases, with 9 bases between the two germline ends. The V gene's germline CDR1 is MDHEN and CDR2 SYDVKM. This CDR3 spans 12 amino acids. CDR3 bases: TGTGCCAGCAGTTTTCGACGCGGGCCCCAGCATTTT. It encodes CASSFRRGPQHF.

The chain recombines TRBV19 with TRBJ2-3; D may be TRBD1 or TRBD2 (5 bases each). The CDR3 spans 14 residues. Germline V lookup: CDR1 LNHDA, CDR2 SQIVND (reference sequence). The V end was cut by 5 bases, the J end by 5 bases, with 14 bases between. In DNA form, the CDR3 reads TGTGCCAGTAGTGCCGGGACCCCCAAAGATACGCAGTATTTT. It codes for CASSAGTPKDTQYF.

The rearrangement joins TRBV7-2 to TRBJ1-2, with D perhaps matching TRBD1 (5 bases). CDR1 is SGHTA and CDR2 is FQGNSA in the germline V gene. CDR3 length equals 14 residues. The germline V and J ends were trimmed by 5 bases and 2 bases, with 12 bases remaining between them. The CDR3 spells CASSPHKGNYGYTF. Here the CDR3 DNA reads TGTGCCAGCAGCCCCCACAAGGGGAACTATGGCTACACCTTC.

The table lists this clone with a few counts. The rearrangement uses TRBV9 and TRBJ1-1, with D perhaps matching TRBD1 (5 bases). In germline, CDR1 is SGDLS, CDR2 YYNGEE. With 0 bases removed from V and 3 bases from J, the gap between germline ends came to 9 bases. The CDR3 contains 14 residues. This CDR3 is CASSVGGVDTEAFF. CDR3 nucleotide sequence: TGTGCCAGCAGCGTAGGAGGGGTAGACACTGAAGCTTTCTTT.

The genes are TRBV9 and TRBJ1-2; 7 positions match TRBD1. The CDR3 has 15 residues. V gave up 0 bases and J gave up 5 bases; unmatched junction bases: 7. Per germline, CDR1 SGDLS and CDR2 YYNGEE. Written as DNA, the CDR3 is TGTGCCAGCAGCGTAGCTACAGGGGCTGGTTATGGCTACACCTTC. This codes for CASSVATGAGYGYTF.